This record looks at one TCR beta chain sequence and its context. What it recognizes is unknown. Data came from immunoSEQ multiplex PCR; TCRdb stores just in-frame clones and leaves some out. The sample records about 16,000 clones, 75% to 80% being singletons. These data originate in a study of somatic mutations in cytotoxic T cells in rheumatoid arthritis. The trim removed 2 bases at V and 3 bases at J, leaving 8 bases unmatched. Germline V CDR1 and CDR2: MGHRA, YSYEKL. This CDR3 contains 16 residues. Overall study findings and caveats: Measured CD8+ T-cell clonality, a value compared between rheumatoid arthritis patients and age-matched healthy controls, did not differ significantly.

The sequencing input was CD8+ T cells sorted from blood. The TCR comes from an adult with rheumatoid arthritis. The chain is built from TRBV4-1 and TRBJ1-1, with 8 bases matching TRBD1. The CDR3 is CASSQRWTGMDTEAFF. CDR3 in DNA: TGCGCCAGCAGCCAACGTTGGACAGGGATGGACACTGAAGCTTTCTTT.